A single sample gave rise to the 19 T cell receptor beta chains below, sequenced in a study of shared clonotypes between healthy human individuals. Profiling relied on immunoSEQ multiplex PCR, and the TCRdb table lists in-frame clones only, not all of them. The sample lists approximately 2.3 million clones, approximately 95% occurring once. Sequencing was performed on naive CD4+ T cells from PBMCs. Specified subset: CD45RA+ positively selected. These receptors were obtained from a man aged 18 to 30 in good health. Some clones in this sample may be carry-over from other donors' samples.

The chain employs TRBV4-2 and TRBJ2-4; 7 positions match TRBD1. V lost 4 bases to trimming and J lost 0 bases; unmatched junction nucleotides: 9. The CDR3 has 17 residues. The germline V gene encodes CDR1 LGHNA and CDR2 YNFKEQ. The CDR3 nucleotides are TGTGCCAGCAGCCGCTTAGGGGGCGCGCGAGCCAAAAACATTCAGTACTTC. Its protein is CASSRLGGARAKNIQYF.

This rearrangement joins TRBV11-3 to TRBJ2-2, with 7 positions matching TRBD2. The CDR3 consists of 17 residues. Germline CDR1 and CDR2: SGHNT and YENEEA. The trim removed 2 bases at V and 4 bases at J, leaving 10 bases unmatched. CDR3 sequence reads: CASSLRVRRESTGELFF. DNA of the CDR3: TGTGCCAGCAGCTTACGGGTTAGGCGGGAGAGCACCGGGGAGCTGTTTTTT.

CDR3 coding DNA: TGTGCCAGCAGCAAAATAGATGGGAATGTCTACACCTTC. It translates to CASSKIDGNVYTF. The chain combines TRBV5-5 with TRBJ1-2; D unresolved. V was shortened by 4 bases and J by 10 bases, with 17 bases between the two germline ends. Germline CDR1 SGHKS, CDR2 YYEKEE (reference sequence). The CDR3 spans 13 residues. The whole variable domain, remainder taken from reference TRBV5-5 and TRBJ1-2, is DAGVTQSPTHLIKTRGQQVTLRCSPISGHKSVSWYQQVLGQGPQFIFQYYEKEERGRGNFPDRFSARQFPNYSSELNVNALLLGDSALYLCASSKIDGNVYTFGSGTRLTVV.

The rearrangement joins TRBV29-1 to TRBJ2-1; the D gene could be TRBD1 or TRBD2 (5 bases each). CDR3 size: 16 residues. In germline, CDR1 is SQVTM, CDR2 ANQGSEA. V was shortened by 6 bases and J by 0 bases, with 18 bases between the two germline ends. The DNA for the CDR3 is TGCAGCGTGACCCACAGGAGGCTTGGCTCCTACAATGAGCAGTTCTTC. It yields the protein CSVTHRRLGSYNEQFF.

This chain uses TRBV6-5 with TRBJ1-5, with D possibly TRBD1 on 5 matching bases. Germline V lookup: CDR1 MNHEY, CDR2 SVGAGI. The CDR3 is 15 amino acids. V was shortened by 5 bases and J by 4 bases, with 15 bases between the two germline ends. Here the CDR3 reads CASSPGGGINQPQHF. In DNA, the CDR3 is TGTGCCAGCAGTCCCGGGGGGGGGATAAATCAGCCCCAGCATTTT.

The chain employs TRBV4-3 and TRBJ2-7, with TRBD1 matching over 7 bases. Germline CDR1 and CDR2: LGHNA and YSLEER. V lost 4 bases and J lost 2; bases outside the gene matches: 8. CDR3 length: 15 residues. The DNA for the CDR3 is TGCGCCAGCAGCCTAAACAGGGGCCCAACCTACGAGCAGTACTTC. Translated: CASSLNRGPTYEQYF.

CDR3 sequence reads: CASSLRGGAEAFF. CDR3 DNA sequence: TGTGCCAGCAGCCTGAGAGGGGGAGCTGAAGCTTTCTTT. The V call is TRBV7-9, the J call TRBJ1-1; the D gene is possibly TRBD1 (6 bases). This CDR3 has 13 amino acids. Trimming pared 5 bases from V and 6 bases from J, leaving 13 bases between. Germline CDR1 reads SEHNR; CDR2 reads FQNEAQ (reference sequence). The entire variable domain, with the rest obtained from reference TRBV7-9 and TRBJ1-1, is as follows: DTGVSQNPRHKITKRGQNVTFRCDPISEHNRLYWYRQTLGQGPEFLTYFQNEAQLEKSRLLSDRFSAERPKGSFSTLEIQRTEQGDSAMYLCASSLRGGAEAFFGQGTRLTVV.

V gene TRBV7-9 combines with J gene TRBJ1-1; a possible D gene is TRBD1 (6 bases). CDR3 length: 16 amino acids. V was pared by 1 base and J by 1 base, with 13 bases between. Germline assignment: CDR1 SEHNR and CDR2 FQNEAQ (reference sequence). The chain's CDR3 is CASSLVWGHKNTEAFF. Here the CDR3 DNA reads TGTGCCAGCAGCTTAGTGTGGGGACACAAGAACACTGAAGCTTTCTTT.

The chain couples TRBV28 to TRBJ2-2; TRBD1 or TRBD2 may be the D gene (8 bases each). The V gene lost 5 bases and the J gene lost 7 bases, with 26 bases spanning the gap. The CDR3 is made up of 18 amino acids. Germline lookup yields CDR1 MDHEN and CDR2 SYDVKM. DNA for the CDR3: TGTGCCAGCAGTACCCCAAGCGGGGGCAGGGGGCTGGACGGGGAGCTGTTTTTT. It yields the protein CASSTPSGGRGLDGELFF.

This CDR3 is CASSIKQDHGYTF. DNA for the CDR3: TGTGCCAGTAGTATTAAACAGGACCATGGCTACACCTTC. The chain uses TRBV19 and TRBJ1-2, with a tentative D call TRBD1 (5 bases). With 3 bases removed from V and 6 bases from J, the gap between germline ends came to 11 bases. The CDR3 loop spans 13 amino acids. Germline V gene lookup returns CDR1 LNHDA and CDR2 SQIVND (reference sequence).

CDR3 sequence (DNA): TGTGCCAGCAGCTTAGTACAGGGGGACTATGGCTACACCTTC. It specifies CASSLVQGDYGYTF. The J gene is TRBJ1-2, the V gene TRBV11-1; the match to TRBD1 covers 8 bases. The germline V gene has CDR1 SGHAT and CDR2 FQDESV (reference sequence). The V and J ends lost 1 base and 3 bases, in that order; junction bases with no gene match: 1. The CDR3 has 14 residues.

This clone was seen a single time. The chain couples TRBV6-5 to TRBJ1-2, with a tentative D call TRBD1 (5 bases). Trimming shortened V by 8 bases and J by 3 bases, and 13 bases separated the two germline ends. Germline CDR1 and CDR2: MNHEY and SVGAGI. This CDR3 spans 13 amino acids. CDR3 residues: CASQAGDDYGYTF. DNA for the CDR3: TGTGCCAGCCAGGCGGGGGACGACTATGGCTACACCTTC.

The chain combines TRBV2 with TRBJ1-5; TRBD1 might be the D (6 bases). This CDR3 has 15 amino acids. In germline, CDR1 is SNHLY, CDR2 FYNNEI. Trimming took 7 bases from V and 0 from J, leaving 13 bases between them. The CDR3 DNA follows: TGTGCCAGCACCTATGAGGGGGGTAGCAATCAGCCCCAGCATTTT. Protein sequence: CASTYEGGSNQPQHF. Combining the CDR3 with reference TRBV2 and TRBJ1-5 gives the whole variable domain EPEVTQTPSHQVTQMGQEVILRCVPISNHLYFYWYRQILGQKVEFLVSFYNNEISEKSEIFDDQFSVERPDGSNFTLKIRSTKLEDSAMYFCASTYEGGSNQPQHFGDGTRLSIL.

The V gene is TRBV2, the J gene TRBJ2-1; possible D gene TRBD2, 6 bases. CDR1 SNHLY and CDR2 FYNNEI come from the germline V gene. The V and J ends lost 8 bases and 2 bases respectively, with 10 bases between them. CDR3 size: 13 residues. The CDR3 here is CASFGGTYNEQFF. The CDR3 DNA reads TGTGCCAGCTTTGGCGGGACCTACAATGAGCAGTTCTTC.

This clone appeared once. The gene calls are TRBV6-5 and TRBJ2-5; D unclear. The CDR3 is made up of 14 amino acids. V gave up 5 bases and J gave up 4 bases, with 14 bases separating them. Germline V gene lookup returns CDR1 MNHEY and CDR2 SVGAGI. In DNA, the CDR3 is TGTGCCAGCAGTCCTGACCAGTATATAGAGACCCAGTACTTC. Translation gives CASSPDQYIETQYF.

This chain links TRBV6-5 with TRBJ2-7; tentative D call: TRBD1 (5 bases). The CDR3 spans 15 residues. Trimming shortened V by 2 bases and J by 0 bases, and 11 bases separated the two germline ends. The germline gives CDR1 MNHEY, CDR2 SVGAGI. The CDR3 bases are TGTGCCAGCAGTTACGGGGCCCGGAGCTCCTACGAGCAGTACTTC. The encoded protein is CASSYGARSSYEQYF.

The chain is built from TRBV4-2 and TRBJ1-1, with TRBD1 as a possible D gene (5 bases). Germline assignment: CDR1 LGHNA and CDR2 YNFKEQ. This CDR3 is built from 15 residues. Trimming removed 0 bases from V and 6 bases from J, with 14 bases in between. The CDR3 coding sequence is TGTGCCAGCAGCCAAGAAGCGGCAGGGAGCCCTGAAGCTTTCTTT. This codes for CASSQEAAGSPEAFF.

This clone was picked up one time. The chain carries TRBV7-8 and TRBJ2-2, with D possibly TRBD2 on 6 matching bases. With 11 bases removed from V and 4 bases from J, the gap between germline ends came to 11 bases. Germline V CDR1 and CDR2: SGHVS, FQNEAQ. This CDR3 spans 12 amino acids. This CDR3 reads CAGGLRTGELFF. The CDR3 DNA is TGTGCCGGAGGGCTGCGCACCGGGGAGCTGTTTTTT.

The chain uses TRBV6-1 and TRBJ1-1; no clear D gene. CDR1 MNHNS and CDR2 SASEGT come from the germline V gene. Trimming cost V 7 bases and J 0 bases, with 12 bases left between them. The CDR3 runs to 14 residues. The CDR3 region has the DNA TGTGCCAGCAAATTCGACAATATGAACACTGAAGCTTTCTTT. Translating gives CASKFDNMNTEAFF.